This T cell receptor beta chain was retrieved from a study of CD8+ T cells in alopecia areata. Study-level background: Tofacitinib ran 6 to 18 months, followed by 6 months off drug. Notes on the study in general: Lesional tissue from the scalp (especially in alopecia totalis/universalis) showed higher clonality than normal scalp.

In each case, RNA was isolated and then reverse transcribed into cDNA as the sequencing template. The protocol was immunoSEQ multiplex PCR, while the TCRdb copy is restricted to in-frame clones and leaves out a portion. This table holds more than 95,000 clones, about 40% found once. Details on this clone: Its antigen is currently unknown.

The sample was CD4+ T cells sorted from blood. This receptor was obtained from a human donor with alopecia areata.

As DNA, the CDR3 is TGCAGCGTTGGGAGCCGTAGCTCCTACAATGAGCAGTTCTTC. This translates into CSVGSRSSYNEQFF. The V and J genes are TRBV29-1 and TRBJ2-1; no clear D gene. Germline V gene sequence: CDR1 SQVTM, CDR2 ANQGSEA. The ends were cut back, 4 bases at V and 0 bases at J, with 10 bases in the middle. The CDR3 totals 14 residues.